A selection of T cell receptor beta chains follows, all from one sample in a study of blood T cells in healthy people across ages. TCRdb itself ran the 5' RACE reads through MiXCR, one entry per CDR3 protein. The sample has approximately 810,000 distinct CDR3 sequences, roughly 35% seen once. The specimen was blood. All receptors derive from a man younger than 35 in good health. Each CDR3 is given with its conserved first and last residue. D genes are given only for firm matches. Part of the rows lack a size; the others show once, few, many or a class for expanded clones.

J	D	size	length	V	CDR3
TRBJ1-3	NA	NA	18	TRBV12-3/TRBV12-4	CASTIGSSWSRSGNTIYF
TRBJ2-3	TRBD2	once	19	TRBV28	CASSLTSGGFLTSTDTQYF
TRBJ2-5	NA	once	15	TRBV28	CASSVLGGGGETQYF
TRBJ2-7	NA	NA	15	TRBV6-5	CASSPRGPSSYEQYF
TRBJ1-5	TRBD1	few	16	TRBV7-2	CASSSRDSYSNQPQHF
TRBJ1-4	NA	few	16	TRBV7-2	CASSRTIGETNEKLFF
TRBJ2-2	NA	NA	18	TRBV7-3	CASSLPTGDPSDTGELFF
TRBJ2-5	TRBD1	many	15	TRBV11-1	CASSLAGTGQETQYF
TRBJ2-3	TRBD2	NA	15	TRBV6-2/TRBV6-3	CASSSKTSGGDSWYF
TRBJ1-1	NA	NA	13	TRBV27	CASSTRPGTEAFF
TRBJ2-5	NA	few	16	TRBV27	CASSLSNLGPRETQYF
TRBJ1-2	NA	NA	13	TRBV20-1	CSATGIPDYGYTF
TRBJ2-3	NA	few	13	TRBV5-1	CASSLDQADTQYF
TRBJ2-6	NA	NA	16	TRBV28	CASRPKTGSGANVLTF
TRBJ2-7	NA	few	15	TRBV2	CASSETSGSSYEQYF
TRBJ1-5	NA	NA	13	TRBV20-1	CSAAENPSQPQHF
TRBJ2-1	NA	many	14	TRBV30	CAWSVAAAYNEQFF
TRBJ2-7	TRBD1	few	15	TRBV12-3/TRBV12-4	CASSSTGGLVYEQYF
TRBJ2-1	NA	few	16	TRBV4-2	CASSRDIGVIANEQFF
TRBJ2-7	NA	NA	17	TRBV7-2	CASSASGISPSYNEQYF
TRBJ1-1	NA	NA	14	TRBV14	CASSPLGANTEAFF
TRBJ2-4	NA	NA	14	TRBV9	CASSVGRGENIQYF
TRBJ2-3	TRBD2	few	16	TRBV14	CASSQGLAGGRDTQYF
TRBJ1-1	NA	NA	15	TRBV3-1	CASRMSSGGLLGAFF